The entry that follows covers one TCR beta chain sequence. Its antigen remains undetermined. The junction and the germline gene differ at one end; a read error may be behind it. This sample stems from a study of Graves' ophthalmopathy and Graves' hyperthyroidism listed by TCRdb under 2018. At the level of the whole study: Peripheral blood was collected before any treatment was given, at the time of initial diagnosis. TCR beta repertoire signatures were used to distinguish Graves' ophthalmopathy from Graves' hyperthyroidism and to predict progression to ophthalmopathy. In total, 135 blood samples were TCR-sequenced: approximately 42 ophthalmopathy, about 75 hyperthyroidism and around 17 hyperthyroidism-to-ophthalmopathy patients. To explore V-J signatures that distinguish ophthalmopathy from hyperthyroidism, a discovery set of 100 patients was enrolled, made up of some 41 with ophthalmopathy and 57 with stable hyperthyroidism. An independent validation cohort comprised 18 hyperthyroidism patients and roughly 15 patients who later progressed from hyperthyroidism to ophthalmopathy. T-cell repertoires of thyroid tissue and blood were compared in 5 or 6 hyperthyroidism patients. After sampling, hyperthyroidism patients received methimazole starting at 30 mg daily, and ophthalmopathy patients received high-dose intravenous methylprednisolone. What the work shows at the level of the full study, not this receptor alone: In validation, the model predicted ophthalmopathy progression with about 70% sensitivity and roughly 72% specificity; roughly 12 predicted patients were CT-confirmed with GO in a median of approximately 6.5 months. Sample size was not statistically predetermined, and group allocation was not concealed from the investigators. Most expanded thyroid clonotypes with a frequency above 0.001 also appeared in blood, which suggests that blood repertoires may reflect the immune response in the thyroid. In cross-validation, the 13-signature model distinguished ophthalmopathy from stable hyperthyroidism with less than 90% sensitivity and roughly 81% specificity, while in the test set the corresponding values were roughly 80% and 75%.

For repertoire sequencing, the TCR beta CDR3 regions were amplified from RNA transcripts. The first round was an RT-PCR using HTBI primers with the Qiagen OneStep RT-PCR kit, and this first round was followed by a second-round multiplex PCR, then size selection and purification. The libraries underwent paired-end sequencing with 100 bp reads on an Illumina HiSeq2000. The paper's data handling went like this. SOAPnuke was used to process the reads, throwing out any read that had adapters, had uncalled bases, had a mean Phred below 15, or lacked an exact constant-primer or identifier match. COPE v1.2.5 was used to merge the high-quality paired reads. Unique nucleotide sequences were defined as clonotypes and aligned to IMGT TRB V, D and J references using MiTCR v1.1. The analysis was limited to V-J combinations with a frequency above 0.0001, which together covered just over 98% of the repertoires. For each V-J combination, a TCR clonal expansion and chaos score was defined as F50 clonal expansion divided by the chaos observed in the TCRdist matrix. Welch's t-statistics and random forest were used to narrow the features down to about twelve V-J combinations, which were then fed into a naive Bayes classifier. The Morisita-Horn index was used to measure how similar the thyroid and blood repertoires were. In TCRdb, the public reads were trimmed at Q25 with fastp and aligned with MiXCR, with productive beta chains retained. Each record represents a unique CDR3 protein, reported with the most common genes and DNA among its rows. The V and J calls come from TCRdb's annotation, not from the publication. For this sample the table gives some 750,000 distinct CDR3 sequences, of which roughly 41% were detected only once. The ten largest clones add up to 40% to 55% of the sample.

Patients with ophthalmopathy had moderately to severely active disease, with a Clinical Activity Score of 3 or more, a NOSPECS grade of 4 or more, and a disease duration of less than 3 months. Anyone with other autoimmune diseases, uncontrolled infections, pregnancy or lactation was excluded from the study. Diagnosis was based on clinical symptoms, serum thyroxine, TRAb, thyroid ultrasound and orbital computed tomography. Using Ficoll-Paque density gradient centrifugation, PBMCs were isolated from 8.5 to 10 ml of fresh peripheral blood. Total RNA was extracted with Trizol reagent and quality-checked on an Agilent 2100 Bioanalyzer. The sequence came from an adult man with Graves' ophthalmopathy. What was sequenced was peripheral blood.

The DNA is TGCGGCGTGGGACAGGGTGGCTACACCTTC. Its product reads: CGVGQGGYTF. The chain joins TRBV29-1 to TRBJ1-2; the junction holds 9 bases that match TRBD1. From the germline V gene, CDR1 is SQVTM and CDR2 is ANQGSEA. The CDR3 numbers 10 residues from cysteine through phenylalanine. The retained sequence is limited to the CDR3, 30 bases, with the frame set at the first base.